Below, 5 T cell receptor beta chains from the same sample are listed, as sequenced in a study of shared clonotypes between healthy human individuals. Profiled with immunoSEQ multiplex PCR; TCRdb holds only in-frame clones, not every one. This sample has approximately 600,000 clones, with approximately 95% found just once. As defined, naive CD8 cells were CD45RO-negative and positively selected for CCR7, with terminally differentiated effector memory CD45RA+ cells excluded. The sample comprised naive CD8+ T cells sorted from blood. The receptor set was obtained from a woman in her 30s in good health.

This clone was seen only a few times. The gene calls are TRBV7-9 and TRBJ1-1; D not certain. Germline values: CDR1 SEHNR, CDR2 FQNEAQ (reference sequence). Trimming removed 7 bases from V and 1 base from J, with 10 bases in between. The CDR3 runs to 13 residues. CDR3 residues: CASTTYENTEAFF. As DNA, the CDR3 is TGTGCCAGCACCACTTACGAGAACACTGAAGCTTTCTTT.

The chain has TRBV6-4 and TRBJ2-1; 9 nucleotides agree with TRBD2. This CDR3 is built from 17 residues. Trimming took 3 bases from V and 0 from J; bases not matched to a gene: 6. Germline CDR1 reads MRHNA; CDR2 reads SNTAGT. CDR3 residues: CASSEQLAGSSYNEQFF. DNA of the CDR3: TGTGCCAGCAGTGAGCAACTAGCGGGCTCCTCCTACAATGAGCAGTTCTTC.

The chain is built from TRBV2 and TRBJ1-2; possible D gene TRBD1, 6 bases. CDR1 SNHLY and CDR2 FYNNEI come from the germline V gene. V lost 4 bases, J lost 3 bases, and 18 bases lay in between. This CDR3 is 16 amino acids long. The CDR3 spells CASSAGGDSIDYGYTF. The CDR3 nucleotides read TGTGCCAGCAGTGCGGGGGGCGACTCGATCGACTATGGCTACACCTTC.

The chain employs TRBV9 and TRBJ2-1; D gene uncertain. CDR3 length: 15 residues. With 0 bases removed from V and 1 base from J, the gap between germline ends came to 8 bases. Germline CDR1 reads SGDLS; CDR2 reads YYNGEE. The CDR3 region is CASSVVSRSYNEQFF. The CDR3 nucleotides read TGTGCCAGCAGCGTAGTTTCTAGGTCCTACAATGAGCAGTTCTTC.

CDR3 nucleotide sequence: TGTGCCAGCAGTTCTTGGCTTTTCGGGGATTACAATGAGCAGTTCTTC. Protein: CASSSWLFGDYNEQFF. The genes are TRBV6-5 and TRBJ2-1, with D perhaps TRBD2 (5 bases). The CDR3 is 16 residues long. Germline assignment: CDR1 MNHEY and CDR2 SVGAGI. The V gene lost 4 bases and the J gene lost 4 bases, with 17 bases spanning the gap.